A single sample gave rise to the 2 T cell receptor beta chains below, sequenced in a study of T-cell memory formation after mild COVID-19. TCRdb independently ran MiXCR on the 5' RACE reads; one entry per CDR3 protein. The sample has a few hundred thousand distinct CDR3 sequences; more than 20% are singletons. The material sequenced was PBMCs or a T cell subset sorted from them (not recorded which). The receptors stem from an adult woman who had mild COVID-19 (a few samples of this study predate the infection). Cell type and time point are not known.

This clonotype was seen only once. CDR3: CASSFTPSGSLGELFF. The DNA for the CDR3 is TGTGCCAGCAGTTTTACCCCTAGCGGGAGCCTCGGGGAGCTGTTTTTT. The chain combines TRBV12-3 or TRBV12-4 with TRBJ2-2; 10 bases are a match to TRBD2. CDR3 size: 16 residues. V lost 3 bases and J lost 7; bases outside the gene matches: 8.

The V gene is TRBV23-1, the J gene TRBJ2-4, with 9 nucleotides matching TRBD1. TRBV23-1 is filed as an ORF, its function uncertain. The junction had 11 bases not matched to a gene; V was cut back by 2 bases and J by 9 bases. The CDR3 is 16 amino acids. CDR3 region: CASSQRTGERSVIQYF. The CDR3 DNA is TGCGCCAGCAGTCAAAGGACAGGGGAGAGGAGCGTCATTCAGTACTTC.